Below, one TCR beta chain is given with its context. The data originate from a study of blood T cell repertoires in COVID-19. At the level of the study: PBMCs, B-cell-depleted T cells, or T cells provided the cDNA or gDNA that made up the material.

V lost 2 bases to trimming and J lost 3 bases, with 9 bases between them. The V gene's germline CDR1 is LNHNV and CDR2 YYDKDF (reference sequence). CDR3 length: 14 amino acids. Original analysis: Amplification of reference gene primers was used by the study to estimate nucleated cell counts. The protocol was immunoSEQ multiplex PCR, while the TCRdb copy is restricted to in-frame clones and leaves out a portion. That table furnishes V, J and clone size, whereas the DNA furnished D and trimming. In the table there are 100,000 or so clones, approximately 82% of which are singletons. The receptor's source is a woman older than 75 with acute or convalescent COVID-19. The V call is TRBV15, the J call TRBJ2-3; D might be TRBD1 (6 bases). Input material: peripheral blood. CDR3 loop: CATSRPTGTDTQYF. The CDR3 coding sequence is TGTGCCACCAGCAGACCTACAGGGACAGATACGCAGTATTTT. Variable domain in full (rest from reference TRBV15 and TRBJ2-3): DAMVIQNPRYQVTQFGKPVTLSCSQTLNHNVMYWYQQKSSQAPKLLFHYYDKDFNNEADTPDNFQSRRPNTSFCFLDIRSPGLGDTAMYLCATSRPTGTDTQYFGPGTRLTVL.